This TCR beta chain was recorded in a study of shared clonotypes between healthy human individuals. About the study: A couple of female and a few male donors aged 18 to 49 were enrolled.

Positive CCR7 selection of CD45RO-negative cells yielded the naive CD8 cells, and terminally differentiated effector memory CD45RA+ cells were excluded. Sequencing was performed with immunoSEQ multiplex PCR; in TCRdb, only in-frame clones are kept and a portion is missing. The data contain 600,000 or so clones, 95% to 98% of them seen just once; the ten biggest clones take up approximately 0.3%. The CDR3 contains 16 residues. The V gene's germline CDR1 is SGHVT and CDR2 SQSDAQ. Trimming shortened V by 3 bases and J by 0 bases, and 12 bases separated the two germline ends. Overall study findings and caveats: Only blood samples were collected, and tissue repertoires likely differ. Limitation of the genetic and exposure-history diversity represented came from the few donors. Generally, naive subsets came out with larger estimated richness than memory subsets.

A note on this clone: Its specificity is not known.

The clonotype was recovered from a young man in good health. The chain links TRBV7-4 to TRBJ1-5; D ambiguous. Sequenced: naive CD8+ T cells sorted from blood. The CDR3 DNA reads as TGTGCCAGCAGCTTGGGCCTTGGTACTAGCAATCAGCCCCAGCATTTT. It translates to CASSLGLGTSNQPQHF.